This TCR beta chain was recorded in a study of cytomegalovirus exposure and HLA in healthy donors. PCR amplification relied on 60 Vbeta primers (plus 13 Jbeta primers). This table comes from immunoSEQ multiplex PCR, and its TCRdb copy is limited to in-frame clones, with some not included. Found here are 150,000 to 160,000 clones, 65% to 75% of them singletons; the top ten hold about 2%. V was shortened by 6 bases and J by 6 bases, with 9 bases between the two germline ends. This CDR3 has 12 amino acids. Germline CDR1 reads LNHDA; CDR2 reads SQIVND (reference sequence). The TCR was taken from a man under 40 in good health and CMV-seronegative. What was sequenced was PBMCs. J is TRBJ1-5 and V is TRBV19, with D possibly being TRBD1 (6 bases). The CDR3 DNA reads as TGTGCCAGTAGAGGGGGTGGTCAGCCCCAGCATTTT. Its translation: CASRGGGQPQHF.